This entry lists 7 T cell receptor beta chains sequenced from one sample in a study of T cell clonality in common variable immunodeficiency. Sequencing was performed with immunoSEQ multiplex PCR; in TCRdb, only in-frame clones are kept and a portion is missing. The sample has 25,000 to 40,000 clones, none seen only once. What was sequenced was peripheral blood mononuclear cells. The receptors derive from a person aged 18 to 69 in good health.

This clone came up many times. The DNA ends 3 residues before the CDR3 does, and the rest of the CDR3 is filled in from the germline J gene. V and J are TRBV29-1 and TRBJ2-3; possible D gene TRBD1, 7 bases. The CDR3 covers 16 residues. V dropped 0 bases and J dropped 5 bases, with 18 bases sitting between them. Looked up from germline, CDR1 is SQVTM and CDR2 is ANQGSEA. CDR3: CSVEERQGGNQDTQYF. The covered CDR3 bases are TGCAGCGTTGAAGAAAGGCAGGGGGGTAATCAAGATACG.

This clone has a count of ten or more. The observed sequence ends 3 residues before the CDR3 terminus, with the missing tail filled in from the germline J gene. V is TRBV2 and J is TRBJ1-1, with D perhaps TRBD1 (6 bases). CDR1 and CDR2 (germline): SNHLY, FYNNEI. The length of the CDR3 is 13 residues. The CDR3: CASSEGTVQRAFF. CDR3 DNA, as far as it was read: TGTGCCAGCAGTGAAGGGACAGTCCAGAGG. Supplemented by reference TRBV2 and TRBJ1-1, the full variable domain reads EPEVTQTPSHQVTQMGQEVILRCVPISNHLYFYWYRQILGQKVEFLVSFYNNEISEKSEIFDDQFSVERPDGSNFTLKIRSTKLEDSAMYFCASSEGTVQRAFFGQGTRLTVV.

At least ten counts were recorded for this clone. The CDR3 loop reads CASSQKSASGASYNEQFF. CDR3 DNA (partial): TGTGCCAGCAGCCAAAAGTCAGCTAGCGGGGCTTCCTACAATGAG. The gene calls are TRBV4-2 and TRBJ2-1; 9 bases align to TRBD2. The read is 3 residues too short to cover the CDR3 end, so that end is filled in from the germline J gene. The ends lost 2 bases at V and 1 base at J; junction bases unmatched: 9. Germline CDR1 LGHNA, CDR2 YNFKEQ. CDR3 length: 18 amino acids.

This clone was detected ten times or more. From the germline J gene comes the end of the CDR3, since the read stops 3 residues before it. The chain has TRBV18 and TRBJ2-1; D not resolved. This CDR3 is built from 11 residues. The germline V and J ends were trimmed by 4 bases and 8 bases, with 6 bases remaining between them. Germline V gives CDR1 KGHSH, CDR2 LQKENI. CDR3 sequence: CASSQGDEQFF. The sequenced part of the CDR3 DNA is TGTGCCAGCTCACAGGGTGATGAG.

This clone was recorded many times. A much larger clone lies a single base off, so this may be a read error. Read sequence stops 3 residues before the CDR3 end, and the germline J gene provides the missing end. This sequence joins TRBV5-1 and TRBJ2-2; D perhaps matches TRBD2 (5 bases). CDR1 is SGHRS, CDR2 YFSETQ, per germline. There are 17 residues in the CDR3. The sequenced CDR3 bases are TGCGCCAGCAGCCCGAGCCGGGGTACATCGGCTAATGAAAAG. Translated: CASSPSRGTSANEK. The whole CDR3 region reads CASSPSRGTSANEKLFF.

This clone was seen ten or more times. The read terminates 3 residues ahead of where the CDR3 ends, so the germline J gene completes it. The V and J genes are TRBV30 and TRBJ1-6; 7 positions match TRBD1. The V segment lost 4 bases and the J segment 9 bases; nucleotides outside the gene matches: 9. Germline V gives CDR1 GTSNPN, CDR2 SVGIG (reference sequence). The CDR3 covers 14 residues. The CDR3 region is CAWNRGPRGSPLHF. The DNA read from the CDR3 is TGTGCCTGGAACAGGGGCCCGAGAGGTTCACCC. Together with reference TRBV30 and TRBJ1-6, the CDR3 gives the full variable domain: SQTIHQWPATLVQPVGSPLSLECTVEGTSNPNLYWYRQAAGRGLQLLFYSVGIGQISSEVPQNLSASRPQDRQFILSSKKLLLSDSGFYLCAWNRGPRGSPLHFGNGTRLTVT.

In its sample, this clone was seen many times. With the read ending 3 residues before the CDR3 end, the germline J gene is used to fill in that end. This rearrangement joins TRBV20-1 to TRBJ2-7; 11 bases are a match to TRBD2. With 3 bases clipped from V and 5 bases from J, the junction kept 9 bases outside the gene matches. CDR1 is DFQATT, CDR2 SNEGSKA, per germline (reference sequence). CDR3 length: 15 residues. The chain's CDR3 is CSARDPGTSGDEQYF. The part of the CDR3 DNA that was read is TGCAGTGCTAGGGACCCCGGGACTAGCGGTGACGAG.